Given below is one TCR beta chain in context. Its antigen is still unknown. The sample originates from a study of tumor and adjacent non-tumor tissue in lung cancer. Looking at the study overall: Stage I to III disease affected 10 men and roughly five women aged about 31 to 85. The study's findings and limits: Normal lung showed higher cumulative top 100 clone frequency than tumor.

TCRbeta libraries were built with three rounds of nested PCR, modified from ARM-PCR. Each CDR3 protein gets one entry after TCRdb re-called the multiplex PCR reads with MiXCR. The data contain 120,000 or so distinct CDR3 sequences, around three fifths of them singletons. No cell sorting was done before RNA was extracted from the tissue. Donors were chemotherapy-naive, newly diagnosed lung cancer surgical patients in China, August–November 2014. V lost 1 base and J 3 bases, leaving 4 bases between the germline ends. The CDR3 has 14 amino acids. Germline V CDR1 and CDR2: SGHDN, FVKESK. Material: lung tumor tissue. The clonotype was recovered from a man aged 30-40 years with non-small cell lung cancer. This rearrangement joins TRBV14 to TRBJ1-6; D gene uncertain. The CDR3 bases are TGTGCCAGCAGCCAAGGGCACTATAATTCACCCCTCCACTTT. Translating it yields CASSQGHYNSPLHF. Full variable domain (outside the CDR3, taken from reference TRBV14 and TRBJ1-6): EAGVTQFPSHSVIEKGQTVTLRCDPISGHDNLYWYRRVMGKEIKFLLHFVKESKQDESGMPNNRFLAERTGGTYSTLKVQPAELEDSGVYFCASSQGHYNSPLHFGNGTRLTVT.